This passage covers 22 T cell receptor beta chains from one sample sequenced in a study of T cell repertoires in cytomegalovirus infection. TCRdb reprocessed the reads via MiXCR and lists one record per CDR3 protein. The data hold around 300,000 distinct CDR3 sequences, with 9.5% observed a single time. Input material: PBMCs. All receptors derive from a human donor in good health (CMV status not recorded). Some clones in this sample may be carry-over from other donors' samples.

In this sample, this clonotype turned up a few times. The CDR3 nucleotides read TGTGCCAGCAGTGAATCCCTGGGCGGGGGCACCTACGAGCAGTACTTC. Translating it yields CASSESLGGGTYEQYF. The chain combines TRBV25-1 with TRBJ2-7; TRBD2 is a possible D gene (7 bases). V was pared by 1 base and J by 2 bases, with 15 bases between. Looked up from germline, CDR1 is MGHDK and CDR2 is SYGVNS. This CDR3 comprises 16 residues.

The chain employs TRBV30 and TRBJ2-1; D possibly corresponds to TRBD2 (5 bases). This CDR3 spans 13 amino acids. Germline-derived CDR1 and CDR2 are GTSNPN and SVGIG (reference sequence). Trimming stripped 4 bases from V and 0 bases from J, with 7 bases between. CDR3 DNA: TGTGCCTGGACGGGGAGCTCCTACAATGAGCAGTTCTTC. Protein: CAWTGSSYNEQFF. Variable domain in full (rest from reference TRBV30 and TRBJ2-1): SQTIHQWPATLVQPVGSPLSLECTVEGTSNPNLYWYRQAAGRGLQLLFYSVGIGQISSEVPQNLSASRPQDRQFILSSKKLLLSDSGFYLCAWTGSSYNEQFFGPGTRLTVL.

The CDR3 loop is CASSRTANNQPQHF. CDR3 sequence (DNA): TGTGCCAGCAGTCGGACAGCTAATAATCAGCCCCAGCATTTT. This chain connects TRBV28 to TRBJ1-5, with D tentatively TRBD1 (6 bases). The ends were cut back, 5 bases at V and 4 bases at J, with 12 bases in the middle. This CDR3 region has 14 residues. Germline V gene data show CDR1 as MDHEN and CDR2 as SYDVKM.

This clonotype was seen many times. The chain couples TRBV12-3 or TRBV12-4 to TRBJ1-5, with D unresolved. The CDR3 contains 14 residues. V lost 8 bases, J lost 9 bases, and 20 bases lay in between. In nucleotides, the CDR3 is TGTGCCAGCTCCCTGGAGGTGGGGATTAGGCCCCAGCATTTT. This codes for CASSLEVGIRPQHF.

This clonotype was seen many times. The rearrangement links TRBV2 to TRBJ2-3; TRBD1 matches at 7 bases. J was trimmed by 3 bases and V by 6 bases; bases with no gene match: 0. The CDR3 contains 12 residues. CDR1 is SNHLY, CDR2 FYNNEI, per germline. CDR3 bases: TGTGCCAGCAGACAGGGGACAGATACGCAGTATTTT. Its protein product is CASRQGTDTQYF. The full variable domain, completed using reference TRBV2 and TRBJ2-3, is EPEVTQTPSHQVTQMGQEVILRCVPISNHLYFYWYRQILGQKVEFLVSFYNNEISEKSEIFDDQFSVERPDGSNFTLKIRSTKLEDSAMYFCASRQGTDTQYFGPGTRLTVL.

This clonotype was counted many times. The CDR3: CASSLARAQRAFF. CDR3 in DNA: TGTGCCAGCAGCTTAGCTAGGGCTCAGAGGGCTTTCTTT. The rearrangement uses TRBV7-2 and TRBJ1-1, with D uncertain. The CDR3 totals 13 residues. Trimming cost V 0 bases and J 11 bases, with 13 bases left between them. The V gene's germline CDR1 is SGHTA and CDR2 FQGNSA. Looking up the rest from reference TRBV7-2 and TRBJ1-1 gives the full variable domain: GAGVSQSPSNKVTEKGKDVELRCDPISGHTALYWYRQSLGQGLEFLIYFQGNSAPDKSGLPSDRFSAERTGGSVSTLTIQRTQQEDSAVYLCASSLARAQRAFFGQGTRLTVV.

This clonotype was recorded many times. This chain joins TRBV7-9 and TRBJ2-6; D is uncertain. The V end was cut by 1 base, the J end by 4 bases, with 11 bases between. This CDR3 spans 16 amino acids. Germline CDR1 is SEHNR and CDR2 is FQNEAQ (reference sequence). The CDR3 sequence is CASSLVLGSGANVLTF. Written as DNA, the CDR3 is TGTGCCAGCAGCTTAGTTCTGGGTTCGGGGGCCAACGTCCTGACTTTC.

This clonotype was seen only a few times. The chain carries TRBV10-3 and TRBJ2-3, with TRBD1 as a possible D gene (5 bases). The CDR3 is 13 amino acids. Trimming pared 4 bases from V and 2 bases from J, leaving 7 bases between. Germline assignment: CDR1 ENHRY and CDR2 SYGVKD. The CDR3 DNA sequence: TGTGCCATCAGTGTACAGGACACAGATACGCAGTATTTT. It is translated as CAISVQDTDTQYF.

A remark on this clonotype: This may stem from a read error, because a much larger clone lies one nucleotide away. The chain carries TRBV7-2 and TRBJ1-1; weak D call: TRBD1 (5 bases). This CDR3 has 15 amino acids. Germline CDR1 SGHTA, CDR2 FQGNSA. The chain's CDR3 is CASSLVGGLYTEDFF. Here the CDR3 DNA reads TGTGCCAGCAGCTTAGTTGGGGGATTGTACACTGAAGATTTCTTT.

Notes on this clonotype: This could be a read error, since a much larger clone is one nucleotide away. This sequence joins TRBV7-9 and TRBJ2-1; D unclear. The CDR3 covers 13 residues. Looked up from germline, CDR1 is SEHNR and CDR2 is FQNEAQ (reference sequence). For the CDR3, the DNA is TGTCCCAGCAGCTTAGAGAGGAACAATGAGCAGTTCTTC. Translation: CPSSLERNNEQFF.

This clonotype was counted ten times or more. The CDR3 DNA sequence: TGTGCCAGCAGCTTAGCGTTGGCTGGAAACACCATATATTTT. Protein: CASSLALAGNTIYF. The chain combines TRBV7-2 with TRBJ1-3; D not resolved. The CDR3 totals 14 residues. Trimming pared 0 bases from V and 2 bases from J, leaving 5 bases between. CDR1 and CDR2 from the germline V gene are SGHTA and FQGNSA.

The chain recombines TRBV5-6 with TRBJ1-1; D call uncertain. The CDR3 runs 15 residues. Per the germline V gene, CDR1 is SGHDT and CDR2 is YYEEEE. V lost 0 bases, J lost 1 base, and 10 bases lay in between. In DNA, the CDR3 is TGTGCCAGCAGCTTGGTGATGGGCGGGAACACTGAAGCTTTCTTT. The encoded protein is CASSLVMGGNTEAFF.

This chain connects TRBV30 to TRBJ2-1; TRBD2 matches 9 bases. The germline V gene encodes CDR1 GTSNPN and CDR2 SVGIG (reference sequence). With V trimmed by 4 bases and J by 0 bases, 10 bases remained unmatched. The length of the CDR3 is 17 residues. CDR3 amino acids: CAWTRSGSGGSYNEQFF. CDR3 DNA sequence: TGTGCCTGGACCCGTAGCGGGAGCGGCGGCTCCTACAATGAGCAGTTCTTC. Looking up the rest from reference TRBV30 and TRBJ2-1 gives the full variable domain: SQTIHQWPATLVQPVGSPLSLECTVEGTSNPNLYWYRQAAGRGLQLLFYSVGIGQISSEVPQNLSASRPQDRQFILSSKKLLLSDSGFYLCAWTRSGSGGSYNEQFFGPGTRLTVL.

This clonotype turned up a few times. CDR3 residues: CASSGGRGLEGSQETQYF. DNA of the CDR3: TGTGCCAGCAGTGGAGGCAGGGGGTTGGAAGGGTCCCAAGAGACCCAGTACTTC. This chain joins TRBV2 and TRBJ2-5; 7 nucleotides align to TRBD1. CDR1 is SNHLY, CDR2 FYNNEI, per germline. The CDR3 runs to 18 residues. The junction had 15 bases not matched to a gene; V was cut back by 4 bases and J by 1 base.

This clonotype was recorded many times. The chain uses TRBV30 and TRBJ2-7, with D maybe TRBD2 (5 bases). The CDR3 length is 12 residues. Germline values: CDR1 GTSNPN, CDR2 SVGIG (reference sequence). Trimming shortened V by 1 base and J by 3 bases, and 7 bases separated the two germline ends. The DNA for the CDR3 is TGTGCCTGGAGTGGAGGGATCTACGAGCAGTACTTC. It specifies CAWSGGIYEQYF.

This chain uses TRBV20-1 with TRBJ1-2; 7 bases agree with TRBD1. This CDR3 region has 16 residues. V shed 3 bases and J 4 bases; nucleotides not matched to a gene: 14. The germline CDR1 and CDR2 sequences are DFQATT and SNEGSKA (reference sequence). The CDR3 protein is CSASQGGRPLAYGYTF. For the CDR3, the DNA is TGCAGTGCTAGCCAGGGGGGCCGGCCCCTGGCCTATGGCTACACCTTC.

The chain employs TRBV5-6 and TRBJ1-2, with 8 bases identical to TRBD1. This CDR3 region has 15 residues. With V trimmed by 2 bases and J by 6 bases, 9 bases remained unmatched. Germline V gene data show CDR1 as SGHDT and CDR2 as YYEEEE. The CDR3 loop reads CASSFWTGFGDGYTF. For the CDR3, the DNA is TGTGCCAGCAGCTTTTGGACAGGGTTTGGTGATGGCTACACCTTC.

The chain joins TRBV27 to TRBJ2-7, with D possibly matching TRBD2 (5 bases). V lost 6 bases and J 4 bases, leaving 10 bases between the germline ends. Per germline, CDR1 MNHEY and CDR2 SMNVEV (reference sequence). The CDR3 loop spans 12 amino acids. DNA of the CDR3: TGTGCCAGCAGCGGGGTTTCGTACGAGCAGTACTTC. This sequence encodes CASSGVSYEQYF.

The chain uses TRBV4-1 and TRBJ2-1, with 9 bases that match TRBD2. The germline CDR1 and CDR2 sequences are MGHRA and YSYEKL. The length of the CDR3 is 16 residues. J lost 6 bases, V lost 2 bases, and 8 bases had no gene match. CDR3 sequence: CASSQYFSSGANEQFF. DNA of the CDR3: TGCGCCAGCAGCCAATACTTTTCTAGCGGGGCCAATGAGCAGTTCTTC.

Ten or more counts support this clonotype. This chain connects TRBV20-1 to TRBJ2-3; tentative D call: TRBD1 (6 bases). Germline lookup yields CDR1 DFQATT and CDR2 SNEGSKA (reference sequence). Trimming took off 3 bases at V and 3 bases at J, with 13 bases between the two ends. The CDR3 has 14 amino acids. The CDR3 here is CSASRGGQTDTQYF. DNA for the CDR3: TGCAGTGCTAGCAGGGGCGGTCAAACAGATACGCAGTATTTT.

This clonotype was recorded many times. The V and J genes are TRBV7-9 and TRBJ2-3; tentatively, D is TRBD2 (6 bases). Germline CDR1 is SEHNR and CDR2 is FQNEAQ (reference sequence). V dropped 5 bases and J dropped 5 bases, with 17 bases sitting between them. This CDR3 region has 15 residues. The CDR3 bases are TGTGCCAGCAGCATCCCTGGGGGTAGCGGAGATACGCAGTATTTT. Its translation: CASSIPGGSGDTQYF.

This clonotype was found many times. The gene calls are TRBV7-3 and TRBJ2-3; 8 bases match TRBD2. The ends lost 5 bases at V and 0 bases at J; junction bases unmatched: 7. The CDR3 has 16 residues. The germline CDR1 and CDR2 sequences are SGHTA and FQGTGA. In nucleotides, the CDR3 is TGTGCCAGCAGCCCCCTAGCGGGTGCTAGCACAGATACGCAGTATTTT. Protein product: CASSPLAGASTDTQYF.